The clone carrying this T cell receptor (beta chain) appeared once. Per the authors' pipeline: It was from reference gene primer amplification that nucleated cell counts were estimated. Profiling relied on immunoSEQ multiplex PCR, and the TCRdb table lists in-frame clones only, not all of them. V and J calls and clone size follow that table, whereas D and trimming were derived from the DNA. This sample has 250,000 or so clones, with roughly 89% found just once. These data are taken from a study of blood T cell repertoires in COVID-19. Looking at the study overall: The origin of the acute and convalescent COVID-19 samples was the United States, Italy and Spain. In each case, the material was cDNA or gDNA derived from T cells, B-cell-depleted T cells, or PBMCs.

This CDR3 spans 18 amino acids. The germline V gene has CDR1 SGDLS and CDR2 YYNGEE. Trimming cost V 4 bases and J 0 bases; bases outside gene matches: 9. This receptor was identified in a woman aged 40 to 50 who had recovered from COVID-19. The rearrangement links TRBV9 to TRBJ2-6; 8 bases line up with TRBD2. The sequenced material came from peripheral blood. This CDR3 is CASSLSGGALSGANVLTF. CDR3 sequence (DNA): TGTGCCAGCAGCTTATCCGGGGGGGCACTCTCTGGGGCCAACGTCCTGACTTTC.